This T cell receptor beta chain was found in a study of cytomegalovirus exposure and HLA in healthy donors. The study, taken as a whole, reports: Earlier analysis found most TCR beta V segments productive about 90% or about 30% of the time.

In the PCR, 60 Vbeta and 13 Jbeta primers were used. Sequencing used immunoSEQ multiplex PCR; TCRdb keeps in-frame clones, though not all of them. This sample has 160,000 or so clones; around 82% occur once, and the top ten carry around 2.2%. A few counts support this clone. Its antigen is unknown. Unmatched junction bases numbered 2, after V lost 4 bases and J lost 1 base. This CDR3 comprises 14 residues. The germline gives CDR1 ENHRY, CDR2 SYGVKD. Sequences were obtained from PBMCs. This receptor was identified in a man aged 55 to 70 in good health and CMV-seronegative. This rearrangement joins TRBV10-3 to TRBJ1-1, with 8 bases matching TRBD1. The CDR3, as DNA: TGTGCCATCAGTGTCACAGGGGGGAACACTGAAGCTTTCTTT. Its protein product is CAISVTGGNTEAFF.